The 30 T cell receptor beta chains below come from one sample, sequenced in a study of radiotherapy plus CTLA-4 blockade in lung cancer. Assay: immunoSEQ multiplex PCR; the TCRdb copy retains only in-frame clones and omits some. The sample contains some 66,000 clones, about four fifths of which appear only once. Sequenced here: peripheral blood, sampled from a patient treated with radiotherapy plus ipilimumab. The receptors were gathered from a human donor with non-small cell lung cancer who had a partial response to radiotherapy plus ipilimumab.

The rearrangement links TRBV27 to TRBJ1-1, with D possibly being TRBD1 (5 bases). Trimming stripped 4 bases from V and 1 base from J, with 10 bases between. This CDR3 is 14 amino acids long. CDR1 and CDR2 (germline): MNHEY, SMNVEV (reference sequence). For the CDR3, the DNA is TGTGCCAGCAGTTCCTTCACAGGGAACACTGAAGCTTTCTTT. Its translation: CASSSFTGNTEAFF.

This clone was seen only once. CDR3 loop: CASRDTGLIYGYTF. In DNA form, the CDR3 reads TGTGCCAGCAGGGACACAGGGCTGATTTATGGCTACACCTTC. The chain uses TRBV6-1 and TRBJ1-2, with D maybe TRBD1 (6 bases). Trimming took 6 bases from V and 5 from J, leaving 16 bases between them. This CDR3 spans 14 amino acids. The germline CDR1 and CDR2 sequences are MNHNS and SASEGT.

V gene TRBV6-6 combines with J gene TRBJ2-3, with D uncertain. V dropped 2 bases and J dropped 4 bases, with 10 bases sitting between them. Germline V gene lookup returns CDR1 MNHNY and CDR2 SVGAGI (reference sequence). This CDR3 has 14 amino acids. In nucleotides, the CDR3 is TGTGCCAGCAGTTACCCCGCCCGGGCAGATACGCAGTATTTT. Translated, it gives CASSYPARADTQYF.

This rearrangement joins TRBV18 to TRBJ1-1, with D tentatively TRBD1 (5 bases). V was shortened by 2 bases and J by 5 bases, with 9 bases between the two germline ends. CDR3 length: 13 residues. Germline V gene lookup returns CDR1 KGHSH and CDR2 LQKENI. CDR3 DNA: TGTGCCAGCTCACCATGGGGGGGGACTGAAGCTTTCTTT. Translating it yields CASSPWGGTEAFF. Combining the CDR3 with reference TRBV18 and TRBJ1-1 gives the whole variable domain NAGVMQNPRHLVRRRGQEARLRCSPMKGHSHVYWYRQLPEEGLKFMVYLQKENIIDESGMPKERFSAEFPKEGPSILRIQQVVRGDSAAYFCASSPWGGTEAFFGQGTRLTVV.

The chain links TRBV4-1 to TRBJ2-5, with 15 bases identical to TRBD2. Germline lookup yields CDR1 MGHRA and CDR2 YSYEKL. The CDR3 is made up of 18 amino acids. The trim removed 0 bases at V and 2 bases at J, leaving 4 bases unmatched. In DNA form, the CDR3 reads TGCGCCAGCAGCCAAGATAAGGGGACTAGCGGGAGGCAAGAGACCCAGTACTTC. It yields the protein CASSQDKGTSGRQETQYF.

J is TRBJ2-7 and V is TRBV10-3; D remains unclear. The CDR3 is made up of 14 amino acids. V lost 3 bases and J 2 bases, leaving 11 bases between the germline ends. From germline, CDR1 is ENHRY and CDR2 SYGVKD. The CDR3 nucleotides are TGTGCCATCAGTGAAAACACGCGGACCTACGAGCAGTACTTC. The encoded protein is CAISENTRTYEQYF.

The chain uses TRBV19 and TRBJ1-5; weak D call: TRBD1 (5 bases). Trimming left V 5 bases short and J 2 bases short, with 13 bases between. The CDR3 runs to 15 residues. CDR1 LNHDA and CDR2 SQIVND come from the germline V gene (reference sequence). The CDR3 DNA sequence: TGTGCCAGTAGTTCCAGGGTGAGGCGCAATCAGCCCCAGCATTTT. Translating gives CASSSRVRRNQPQHF.

The CDR3 loop is CASSTSGTGGLREQYF. The CDR3 DNA follows: TGTGCCAGCAGCACCTCGGGGACAGGGGGCCTTAGGGAGCAGTACTTC. The chain employs TRBV28 and TRBJ2-7, with TRBD1 matching 12 bases. The germline gives CDR1 MDHEN, CDR2 SYDVKM. The CDR3 totals 16 residues. The junction had 13 bases not matched to a gene; V was cut back by 6 bases and J by 7 bases.

The CDR3: CASRERGSTYEQYF. CDR3 in DNA: TGTGCCAGCAGAGAAAGGGGGAGCACCTACGAGCAGTACTTC. The chain uses TRBV5-4 and TRBJ2-7, with a tentative D call TRBD1 (6 bases). The V end was cut by 5 bases, the J end by 2 bases, with 14 bases between. The CDR3 totals 14 residues. CDR1 is SGHNT, CDR2 YYREEE, per germline (reference sequence).

The chain couples TRBV29-1 to TRBJ2-3; 10 nucleotides line up with TRBD2. The CDR3 loop spans 13 amino acids. Germline loops: CDR1 SQVTM, CDR2 ANQGSEA. The trim removed 5 bases at V and 1 base at J, leaving 0 bases unmatched. The chain's CDR3 is CSVSGRGTDTQYF. The DNA of the CDR3 is TGCAGCGTTAGCGGGAGGGGCACAGATACGCAGTATTTT.

The genes are TRBV7-9 and TRBJ2-3; 7 bases are shared with TRBD1. Unmatched junction bases numbered 5, after V lost 5 bases and J lost 3 bases. The length of the CDR3 is 14 residues. Germline V gene data show CDR1 as SEHNR and CDR2 as FQNEAQ (reference sequence). The CDR3, as DNA: TGTGCCAGCAGCCGGACAGGCCAGACAGATACGCAGTATTTT. Protein sequence: CASSRTGQTDTQYF. Using reference TRBV7-9 and TRBJ2-3 for the parts outside the CDR3, the full variable domain is DTGVSQNPRHKITKRGQNVTFRCDPISEHNRLYWYRQTLGQGPEFLTYFQNEAQLEKSRLLSDRFSAERPKGSFSTLEIQRTEQGDSAMYLCASSRTGQTDTQYFGPGTRLTVL.

The chain joins TRBV5-8 to TRBJ2-1, with D perhaps TRBD2 (5 bases). CDR3 length: 16 residues. CDR1 and CDR2 (germline): SGHTS, YDEGEE. With 3 bases removed from V and 2 bases from J, the gap between germline ends came to 15 bases. The CDR3 DNA sequence: TGTGCCAGCAGCTACGGACTCGTCTCCCCCTACAATGAGCAGTTCTTC. It specifies CASSYGLVSPYNEQFF. Combining the CDR3 with reference TRBV5-8 and TRBJ2-1 gives the whole variable domain EAGVTQSPTHLIKTRGQQATLRCSPISGHTSVYWYQQALGLGLQFLLWYDEGEERNRGNFPPRFSGRQFPNYSSELNVNALELEDSALYLCASSYGLVSPYNEQFFGPGTRLTVL.

This clone was counted once. The chain is built from TRBV27 and TRBJ2-1; D is possibly TRBD1 (6 bases). V lost 6 bases, J lost 2 bases, and 8 bases lay in between. Germline assignment: CDR1 MNHEY and CDR2 SMNVEV (reference sequence). CDR3 length: 13 amino acids. DNA of the CDR3: TGTGCCAGCAGCGAGGGGGCCTACAATGAGCAGTTCTTC. Encoded protein: CASSEGAYNEQFF.

The chain recombines TRBV7-6 with TRBJ2-1; 12 bases line up with TRBD2. Per germline, CDR1 SGHVS and CDR2 FNYEAQ. The CDR3 is made up of 17 amino acids. The ends lost 2 bases at V and 8 bases at J; junction bases unmatched: 10. CDR3 DNA: TGTGCCAGCAGCTTACCGACTAGCGGGAGTGGTAGCGATGAGCAGTTCTTC. This translates into CASSLPTSGSGSDEQFF.

This clone was seen a handful of times. The chain links TRBV5-1 to TRBJ1-4; 9 bases are shared with TRBD1. V was pared by 2 bases and J by 7 bases, with 3 bases of the junction left unmatched. This CDR3 is built from 14 residues. From germline, CDR1 is SGHRS and CDR2 YFSETQ. The CDR3 DNA follows: TGCGCCAGCAGCTTCGGGACAGGGAGTGAAAAACTGTTTTTT. Translation: CASSFGTGSEKLFF.

CDR3 bases: TGCGCCAGCAGCCAATTGGGGGGAAATAATCAGCCCCAGCATTTT. Residues: CASSQLGGNNQPQHF. The gene calls are TRBV4-1 and TRBJ1-5, with a tentative D call TRBD1 (5 bases). This CDR3 has 15 residues. The V and J ends lost 2 bases and 4 bases respectively, with 12 bases between them. Germline V CDR1 and CDR2: MGHRA, YSYEKL.

This rearrangement joins TRBV27 to TRBJ1-2; TRBD1 is a possible D gene (5 bases). This CDR3 spans 13 amino acids. Germline lookup yields CDR1 MNHEY and CDR2 SMNVEV (reference sequence). V was shortened by 0 bases and J by 7 bases, with 9 bases between the two germline ends. The CDR3 coding sequence is TGTGCCAGCAGTTTATCGGCAGGGTCTGGCTACACCTTC. It translates to CASSLSAGSGYTF.

The chain has TRBV29-1 and TRBJ1-3; D not certain. Germline CDR1 reads SQVTM; CDR2 reads ANQGSEA. The CDR3 totals 13 residues. The V end lost 8 bases, the J end lost 1 base, and 12 bases lay between the germline ends. As DNA, the CDR3 is TGCAGCACTTCAGCGGGGTCTGGAAACACCATATATTTT. Translating gives CSTSAGSGNTIYF.

The V and J genes are TRBV6-1 and TRBJ2-1, with no clear D. The germline gives CDR1 MNHNS, CDR2 SASEGT. The CDR3 consists of 13 residues. The V end lost 1 base, the J end lost 14 bases, and 15 bases lay between the germline ends. The CDR3 DNA sequence: TGTGCCAGCAGTGAAGACCCCGACGAGCGTAAGTTCTTC. Its protein is CASSEDPDERKFF.

The chain links TRBV27 to TRBJ1-2, with 10 bases matching TRBD1. The V gene's germline CDR1 is MNHEY and CDR2 SMNVEV (reference sequence). The V gene end was trimmed by 2 bases and the J gene end by 2 bases; junction bases not matched to a gene: 5. This CDR3 region has 16 residues. CDR3 sequence (DNA): TGTGCCAGCAGTTTAAAGGACAGGGGGTTAAACTATGGCTACACCTTC. Residues: CASSLKDRGLNYGYTF.

V and J are TRBV18 and TRBJ2-7; weak D call: TRBD2 (6 bases). V lost 2 bases, J lost 2 bases, and 13 bases lay in between. The CDR3 consists of 15 residues. Germline CDR1 is KGHSH and CDR2 is LQKENI. DNA of the CDR3: TGTGCCAGCTCACCATATCTAGCGACTACCTACGAGCAGTACTTC. The encoded protein is CASSPYLATTYEQYF.

A single count supports this clone. The chain uses TRBV4-1 and TRBJ1-2, with D tentatively TRBD1 (6 bases). The CDR3 covers 14 residues. The ends were cut back, 1 base at V and 4 bases at J, with 10 bases in the middle. Germline CDR1 reads MGHRA; CDR2 reads YSYEKL. This CDR3 reads CASSQVGRGYGYTF. CDR3 bases: TGCGCCAGCAGCCAAGTGGGCAGGGGCTATGGCTACACCTTC.

J is TRBJ1-2 and V is TRBV30; 8 bases are a match to TRBD1. Trimming cost V 2 bases and J 7 bases; bases outside gene matches: 0. Germline V gene data show CDR1 as GTSNPN and CDR2 as SVGIG (reference sequence). The length of the CDR3 is 11 residues. The CDR3 coding sequence is TGTGCCTGGAGTACAGGGGGTGGCTACACCTTC. Translation: CAWSTGGGYTF.

The rearrangement links TRBV30 to TRBJ1-5; D ambiguous. The germline gives CDR1 GTSNPN, CDR2 SVGIG (reference sequence). There are 13 residues in the CDR3. Trimming stripped 5 bases from V and 3 bases from J, with 11 bases between. The CDR3 bases are TGTGCCTGGGGCGGTGGAGTCAATCAGCCCCAGCATTTT. Protein product: CAWGGGVNQPQHF.

This chain connects TRBV28 to TRBJ2-2; D might be TRBD2 (5 bases). Germline V lookup: CDR1 MDHEN, CDR2 SYDVKM. CDR3 length: 16 residues. V was shortened by 5 bases and J by 5 bases, with 18 bases between the two germline ends. The DNA of the CDR3 is TGTGCCAGCAGTCCCCCCCGGGGAATGGGGACCGGGGAGCTGTTTTTT. Its protein product is CASSPPRGMGTGELFF.

The V gene is TRBV5-4, the J gene TRBJ2-5, with 8 bases lining up with TRBD1. CDR1 is SGHNT and CDR2 is YYREEE in the germline V gene (reference sequence). CDR3 length: 15 residues. The V and J ends lost 3 bases and 2 bases, in that order; junction bases with no gene match: 6. This CDR3 is CASSSGTGTQETQYF. Here the CDR3 DNA reads TGTGCCAGCAGCTCCGGGACAGGCACTCAAGAGACCCAGTACTTC.

This clone was seen just once. The germline gene is not matched at one end of the junction; a read error may be the cause. The chain carries TRBV29-1 and TRBJ2-1, with TRBD2 matching over 11 bases. This CDR3 is built from 13 residues. The germline V gene has CDR1 SQVTM and CDR2 ANQGSEA. This CDR3 is CEAMVAGGEEQFF. In DNA form, the CDR3 reads TGTGAAGCTATGGTAGCGGGAGGGGAAGAGCAGTTCTTC.

V usage is TRBV27 and J usage is TRBJ2-1, with 10 nucleotides matching TRBD2. The CDR3 covers 16 residues. Germline V CDR1 and CDR2: MNHEY, SMNVEV (reference sequence). J was trimmed by 8 bases and V by 5 bases; bases with no gene match: 12. The DNA for the CDR3 is TGTGCCAGCAGTCCGTCTAGCGGGAGAGTTAGAGATGAGCAGTTCTTC. This gives the protein CASSPSSGRVRDEQFF.

The V gene is TRBV28, the J gene TRBJ2-5; no clear D gene. The germline V and J ends were trimmed by 5 bases and 2 bases, with 24 bases remaining between them. From germline, CDR1 is MDHEN and CDR2 SYDVKM. The CDR3 runs to 18 residues. For the CDR3, the DNA is TGTGCCAGCAGTCTCTCCGACGGGTTGGGTACCCTACAAGAGACCCAGTACTTC. It specifies CASSLSDGLGTLQETQYF.

This clone appeared a few times. The chain links TRBV30 to TRBJ2-4, with 8 positions matching TRBD1. V trimming: 1 base; J trimming: 9 bases; junction bases outside the gene matches: 5. The germline CDR1 and CDR2 sequences are GTSNPN and SVGIG (reference sequence). The CDR3 is 13 residues long. The CDR3, as DNA: TGTGCCTGGAGTGCCCAGGGGGCAGGCATTCAGTACTTC. This encodes CAWSAQGAGIQYF.